What follows are 14 T cell receptor beta chains derived from one specimen sequenced in a study of blood T cells in healthy people across ages. A second PCR, run for about 7 to 11 cycles, used a sample-barcoded 5' primer plus a J-beta primer mix. TCRdb analysed the 5' RACE reads with MiXCR anew, one entry per CDR3 protein. The sample holds just over 1 million distinct CDR3 sequences, under 45% seen once. Sequenced sample: blood. These receptors were obtained from a woman aged 55-69 years in good health.

The rearrangement links TRBV4-1 to TRBJ2-5; the D is unclear. The J call may be in error: the DNA end matches TRBJ2-1 better. CDR1 is MGHRA and CDR2 is YSYEKL in the germline V gene. The CDR3 loop spans 15 amino acids. In DNA form, the CDR3 reads TGCGCCAGCAGCCAAGCGACCGGGTTCCAAGAGACCCAGTTCTTC. It codes for CASSQATGFQETQFF.

This chain connects TRBV7-9 to TRBJ2-5, with D perhaps TRBD2 (6 bases). The DNA matches TRBJ2-7 better at its end, which makes the J call doubtful. The germline gives CDR1 SEHNR, CDR2 FQNEAQ (reference sequence). The CDR3 spans 14 residues. For the CDR3, the DNA is TGTGCCAGCAGCTTAGTGGGTGGAGGGGCCGAGCAGTACTTC. It specifies CASSLVGGGAEQYF.

This clonotype was observed a single time. A much larger clone differs from this one at a single base, so this may be a read error. This sequence joins TRBV29-1 and TRBJ2-4; D uncertain. Per the germline V gene, CDR1 is SQVTM and CDR2 is ANQGSEA. Trimming stripped 4 bases from V and 3 bases from J, with 10 bases between. The CDR3 totals 13 residues. As DNA, the CDR3 is TGCAGCGTTGCAGCTGGGGTCAAAAACATTCAGTACTTC. Its translation: CSVAAGVKNIQYF.

The V gene is TRBV20-1, the J gene TRBJ1-5, with 8 bases aligning to TRBD1. The CDR3 has 15 residues. V dropped 1 base and J dropped 4; count of bases not matched to a gene: 6. The germline gives CDR1 DFQATT, CDR2 SNEGSKA (reference sequence). In DNA, the CDR3 is TGCAGTGCTAGAGGACAGGGGCAGTGGAATCAGCCCCAGCATTTT. This sequence encodes CSARGQGQWNQPQHF.

This clonotype was detected a few times. CDR3 nucleotides: TGCGCCAGCAGTGAGCTGAGATCCTACAATGAGCAGTTCTTC. Protein: CASSELRSYNEQFF. The chain joins TRBV10-1 to TRBJ2-1; D gene unclear. Germline V lookup: CDR1 WNHNN, CDR2 SYGVQD (reference sequence). V was cut by 2 bases and J by 1 base, with 6 bases left in between. The CDR3 extends over 14 amino acids.

J is TRBJ2-5 and V is TRBV5-5; D gene unclear. The V and J ends lost 4 bases and 11 bases respectively, with 18 bases between them. The CDR3 runs to 13 residues. CDR1 is SGHKS and CDR2 is YYEKEE in the germline V gene (reference sequence). The CDR3 is CASSVSGPYKQYF. CDR3 nucleotides: TGTGCCAGCAGCGTCTCTGGCCCCTACAAGCAGTACTTC.

This sequence joins TRBV4-1 and TRBJ2-1; TRBD2 aligns across 8 bases. Losses at the gene ends were 7 bases for V and 4 bases for J; bases not matched to a gene: 12. Germline assignment: CDR1 MGHRA and CDR2 YSYEKL. The CDR3 runs 16 residues. The CDR3: CASKVGLAGRYNEQFF. CDR3 in DNA: TGCGCCAGCAAGGTGGGGTTAGCGGGAAGATACAATGAGCAGTTCTTC.

In regard to this clonotype: Compared with germline, one end of the junction differs, possibly owing to a read error. The DNA of the CDR3 is TGTGCCGGCAGCGAAGGACTTTTTGGCTACACCTTC. Its protein is CAGSEGLFGYTF. This chain uses TRBV5-6 with TRBJ1-2; D is undetermined. The CDR3 spans 12 residues. Germline V CDR1 and CDR2: SGHDT, YYEEEE.

V gene TRBV27 combines with J gene TRBJ2-1, with D possibly matching TRBD1 (6 bases). V was clipped by 6 bases and J by 9 bases, with 18 bases between them. Germline lookup yields CDR1 MNHEY and CDR2 SMNVEV (reference sequence). The CDR3 has 14 amino acids. The CDR3 DNA reads as TGTGCCAGCAGCACACTTACACAGGGAAGTGAGCAGTTCTTC. Its translation: CASSTLTQGSEQFF.

This rearrangement joins TRBV27 to TRBJ2-5, with 9 positions matching TRBD1. This CDR3 is built from 18 residues. The germline CDR1 and CDR2 sequences are MNHEY and SMNVEV (reference sequence). V gave up 2 bases and J gave up 2 bases; unmatched junction bases: 12. The chain's CDR3 is CASSLRATGTGPQETQYF. The CDR3 nucleotides read TGTGCCAGCAGTTTAAGAGCTACCGGGACAGGGCCACAAGAGACCCAGTACTTC.

This clonotype was seen a few times. The gene calls are TRBV5-1 and TRBJ2-5; tentatively, D is TRBD2 (5 bases). CDR3 size: 14 residues. Germline V gives CDR1 SGHRS, CDR2 YFSETQ. V was shortened by 0 bases and J by 11 bases, with 17 bases between the two germline ends. The CDR3 bases are TGCGCCAGCAGCTTGGAGGGAATGCGTGGGGAGCAGTACTTC. Amino acid sequence: CASSLEGMRGEQYF.

This chain uses TRBV20-1 with TRBJ2-1; 11 bases fit TRBD2. Germline trimming cut 6 bases from V and 13 bases from J; bases unmatched to any gene: 14. This CDR3 spans 14 amino acids. Germline V gene data show CDR1 as DFQATT and CDR2 as SNEGSKA (reference sequence). This chain's CDR3 is CSADPSGRRETQFF. CDR3 sequence (DNA): TGCAGTGCGGATCCTAGCGGGAGGCGAGAGACCCAGTTCTTC.

J is TRBJ2-3 and V is TRBV7-3; 8 bases line up with TRBD2. The V gene's germline CDR1 is SGHTA and CDR2 FQGTGA. CDR3 length: 16 amino acids. The ends lost 4 bases at V and 2 bases at J; junction bases unmatched: 8. CDR3 protein: CASSYRAGAPTDTQYF. CDR3 DNA: TGTGCCAGCAGCTACCGAGCGGGAGCCCCCACAGATACGCAGTATTTT.

This clonotype was found a few times. This chain links TRBV3-1 with TRBJ2-7; TRBD1 or TRBD2 may be the D gene (5 bases each). Germline lookup yields CDR1 LGHDT and CDR2 YNNKEL (reference sequence). Trimming removed 1 base from V and 1 base from J, with 11 bases in between. The CDR3 is 15 amino acids. The CDR3 DNA is TGTGCCAGCAGCCAAGGGGGGAAGACGTCCTACGAGCAGTACTTC. It yields the protein CASSQGGKTSYEQYF.